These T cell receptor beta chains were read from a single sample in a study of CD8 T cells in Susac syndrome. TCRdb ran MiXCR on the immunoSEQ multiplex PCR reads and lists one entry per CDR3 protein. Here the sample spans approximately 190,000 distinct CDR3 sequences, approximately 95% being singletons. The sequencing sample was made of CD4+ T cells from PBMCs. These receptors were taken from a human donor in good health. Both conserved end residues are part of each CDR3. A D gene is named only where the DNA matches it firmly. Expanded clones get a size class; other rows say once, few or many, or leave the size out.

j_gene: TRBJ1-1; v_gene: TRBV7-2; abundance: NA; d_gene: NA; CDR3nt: TGTGCCAGCAGCTCCCCAACCAGGGACTCACAATGGGGCACTGAAGCTTTCTTT; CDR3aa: CASSSPTRDSQWGTEAFF
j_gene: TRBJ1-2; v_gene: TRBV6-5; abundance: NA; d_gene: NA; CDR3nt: TGTGCCAGCAGGATCGGGCAGGCGAGGACCTACACCTTC; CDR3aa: CASRIGQARTYTF
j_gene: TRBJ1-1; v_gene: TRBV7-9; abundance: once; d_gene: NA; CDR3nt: TGTGCCAGCAGCCACAAGGGGCGCCCAGCTTTCTTT; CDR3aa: CASSHKGRPAFF
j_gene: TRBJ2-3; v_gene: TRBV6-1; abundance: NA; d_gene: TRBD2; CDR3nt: TGTGCCAGCAGTGAGAAAGCGGGGGGCACAGATACGCAGTATTTT; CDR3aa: CASSEKAGGTDTQYF
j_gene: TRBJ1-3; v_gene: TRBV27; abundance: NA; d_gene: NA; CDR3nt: TGTGCCAGCAGGACAACGCAGGGGTCGAACACCATATATTTT; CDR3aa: CASRTTQGSNTIYF
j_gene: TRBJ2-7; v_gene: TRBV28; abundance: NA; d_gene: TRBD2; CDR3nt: TGTGCCAGCATGCGGGGGGGCATTTCCTACGAGCAGTACTTC; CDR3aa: CASMRGGISYEQYF
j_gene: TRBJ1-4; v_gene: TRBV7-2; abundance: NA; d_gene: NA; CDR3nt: TGTGCCAGCAGGCCTGGAGGCGGGGAAAAACTGTTTTTT; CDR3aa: CASRPGGGEKLFF
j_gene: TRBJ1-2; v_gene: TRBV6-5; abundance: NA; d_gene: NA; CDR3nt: TGTGCCAGCAGAGAAACGGGACAAGTCTATGGCTACACCTTC; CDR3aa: CASRETGQVYGYTF
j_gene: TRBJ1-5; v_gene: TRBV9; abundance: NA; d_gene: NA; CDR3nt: TGTGCCAGCACCCGGGGCGTTAGCAATCAGCCCCAGCATTTT; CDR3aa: CASTRGVSNQPQHF
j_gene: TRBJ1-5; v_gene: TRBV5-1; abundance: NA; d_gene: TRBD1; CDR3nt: TGCGCCAGCAGCCCGGACAGGGCCGACCAGCCCCAGCATTTT; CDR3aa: CASSPDRADQPQHF
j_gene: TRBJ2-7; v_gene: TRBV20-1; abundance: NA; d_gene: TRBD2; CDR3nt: TGCAGTACACCACGGACTAGCGGGGGCCGCTACGAGCAGTACTTC; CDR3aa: CSTPRTSGGRYEQYF
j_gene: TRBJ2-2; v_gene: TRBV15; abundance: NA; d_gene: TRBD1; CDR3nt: TGTGCCACCAGCAGAGCTTTCGGGACAGGGAAGGGCGGGGAGCTGTTTTTT; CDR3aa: CATSRAFGTGKGGELFF
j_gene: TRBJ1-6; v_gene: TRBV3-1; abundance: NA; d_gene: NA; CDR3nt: TGTGCCAGCAGGTATAATTCACCCCTCCACTTT; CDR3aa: CASRYNSPLHF
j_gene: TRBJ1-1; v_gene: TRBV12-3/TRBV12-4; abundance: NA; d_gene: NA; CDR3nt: TGTGCCAGCAGTTTATCGCAGGTTAACACTGAAGCTTTCTTT; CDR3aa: CASSLSQVNTEAFF
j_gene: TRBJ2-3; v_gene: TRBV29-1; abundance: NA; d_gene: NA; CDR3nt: TGCAGCGTTGAGGTGGGCCGGAGTAGCACAGATACGCAGTATTTT; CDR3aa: CSVEVGRSSTDTQYF
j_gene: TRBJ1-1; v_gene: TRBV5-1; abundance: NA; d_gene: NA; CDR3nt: TGCGCCAGCAGCTCAGATCCGGGGCGCGGCACTGAAGCTTTCTTT; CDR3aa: CASSSDPGRGTEAFF
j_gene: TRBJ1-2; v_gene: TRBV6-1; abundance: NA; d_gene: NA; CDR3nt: TGTGCCAGCAGTGAAGAAGAAGGGCAGGAAACCTTC; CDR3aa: CASSEEEGQETF
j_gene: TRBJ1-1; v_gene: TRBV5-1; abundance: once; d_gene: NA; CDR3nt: TGCGCCAGCAGCCCGTCGGCCAACACTGAAGCTTTCTTT; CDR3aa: CASSPSANTEAFF
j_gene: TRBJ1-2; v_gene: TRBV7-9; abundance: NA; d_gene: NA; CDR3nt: TGTGCCAGCAGCCCAGGTTCCGGAGCTAACTATGGCTACACCTTC; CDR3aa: CASSPGSGANYGYTF
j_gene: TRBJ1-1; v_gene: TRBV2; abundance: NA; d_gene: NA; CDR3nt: TGTGCCAGCGCGGGAGAGAACACTGAAGCTTTCTTT; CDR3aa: CASAGENTEAFF
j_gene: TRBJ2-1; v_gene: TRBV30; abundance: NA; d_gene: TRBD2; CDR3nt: TGTGCCTGGAGTGGAGGGACTAGCGTAATTGTAGAGCAGTTCTTC; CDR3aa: CAWSGGTSVIVEQFF
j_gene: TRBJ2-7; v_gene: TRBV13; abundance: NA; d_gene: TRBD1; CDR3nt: TGTGCCAGCAGCCAATCAACAGGGGGAGGGCAGTACTTC; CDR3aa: CASSQSTGGGQYF
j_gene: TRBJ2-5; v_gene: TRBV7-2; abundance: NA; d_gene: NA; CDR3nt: TGTGCCAGCAGCTTAGACCCCCCAGAGACCCAGTACTTC; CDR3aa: CASSLDPPETQYF
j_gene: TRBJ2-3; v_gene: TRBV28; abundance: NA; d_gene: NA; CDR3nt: TGTGCCATCCTACCTCCCGGGACCGAGGATACGCAGTATTTT; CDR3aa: CAILPPGTEDTQYF
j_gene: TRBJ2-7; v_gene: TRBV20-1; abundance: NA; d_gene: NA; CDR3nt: TGCAGTGCTTACTCGTCCTACGAGCAGTACTTC; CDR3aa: CSAYSSYEQYF